Many counts were recorded for the clone carrying this T cell receptor (beta chain). The antigen is not known. This sample was included in a study of CD8 T cells in ankylosing spondylitis. Quantitative 5'-RACE was performed with molecular barcodes, and it yielded the TCR beta libraries. Using its own MiXCR run on the 5' RACE reads, TCRdb lists one record per CDR3 protein. Here the sample spans 180,000 or so distinct CDR3 sequences, about 9.9% being singletons. Study results and caveats: Matched synovial fluid from ankylosing spondylitis patients was reported to be enriched for disease-linked clones. Ankylosing spondylitis blood appeared to be characterized by a TCR beta motif of several highly homologous variants. Disease-linked clones displayed a CD8+ phenotype and appeared relatively rarely in peripheral blood.

Trimming pared 3 bases from V and 3 bases from J, leaving 9 bases between. The CDR3 covers 13 residues. CDR1 is SGHRS, CDR2 YFSETQ, per germline. V and J are TRBV5-1 and TRBJ1-1; no definite D call. The sequence came from a male donor with ankylosing spondylitis or in good health (not recorded which). The sequencing sample was made of blood, either unsorted or a sorted T cell fraction (not recorded which). In nucleotides, the CDR3 is TGCGCCAGCAGCTCGAGGACGGACACTGAAGCTTTCTTT. Encoded protein: CASSSRTDTEAFF.